This is a list of T cell receptor beta chains from one sample in a study of shared clonotypes between healthy human individuals. Method: immunoSEQ multiplex PCR; TCRdb's copy keeps in-frame clones and lacks some. The profile shows about 1.1 million clones, roughly 80% of them singletons. Material for sequencing was memory CD4+ T cells from PBMCs. These receptors were collected from a man aged 18 to 30 in good health. Some clones in this sample may be carry-over from other donors' samples. CDR3s include the opening cysteine and the closing phenylalanine or tryptophan. A D gene is named only where the DNA matches it firmly. The size entry is marked missing in some rows and otherwise reads once, few, many or a size class.

j_call,d_call,clone_size,v_call,cdr3_aa
TRBJ1-1,NA,few,TRBV29-1,CSVAQGMWNTEAFF
TRBJ1-1,NA,few,TRBV30,CAWSVGGNTEAFF
TRBJ2-2,NA,once,TRBV19,CASRTPASELFF
TRBJ2-7,TRBD2,NA,TRBV19,CASRPEAGLREQYF
TRBJ2-1,NA,NA,TRBV28,CASTLRTRSYNEQFF
TRBJ2-5,TRBD2,NA,TRBV5-1,CASSRWTSGQETQYF
TRBJ2-7,TRBD1,NA,TRBV2,CAGARQGAGEQYF
TRBJ2-3,NA,NA,TRBV5-6,CASSPIGGPTRTDTQYF
TRBJ2-7,NA,NA,TRBV2,CATLMGKYEQYF
TRBJ2-7,NA,NA,TRBV18,CASSPEQNYEQYF
TRBJ1-1,NA,NA,TRBV7-2,CASSSGHNTEAFF
TRBJ2-1,NA,once,TRBV11-2,CASSAGVGANNEQFF
TRBJ1-5,NA,NA,TRBV28,CASSLSGGNNQPQHF
TRBJ2-3,NA,NA,TRBV7-3,CASSLQVLGGPDTQYF
TRBJ1-4,NA,once,TRBV4-1,CASSQEWAGEKLFF
TRBJ1-2,TRBD1,NA,TRBV18,CASSPPGTGGGGYTF
TRBJ1-1,NA,few,TRBV12-1,CASSPTTPPGTEAFF
TRBJ2-7,NA,NA,TRBV6-1,CASRGVPYEQYF
TRBJ2-3,NA,NA,TRBV6-5,CASSPRGGDTQYF
TRBJ1-5,NA,once,TRBV28,CASSPRGYSNQPQHF